Here is one T cell receptor beta chain with its context. The antigen is undetermined. The record originates from a study of blood T cells in healthy people across ages. The second PCR ran about 6 to 11 cycles with a sample-barcoded 5' primer and J-beta primers. Every cDNA molecule carried a tag from a template-switch adaptor bearing 12 random nucleotides. In TCRdb, the 5' RACE reads were re-called with MiXCR into one record per CDR3 protein. The table shows about 780,000 distinct CDR3 sequences, with 46% occurring only once. Isolation yielded PBMCs, at least 7 million per sample, in every case. Trimming cost V 0 bases and J 8 bases; bases outside gene matches: 7. CDR1 and CDR2 (germline): SGHRS, YFSETQ. This CDR3 region has 15 residues. Broader study findings: Observed TCR beta diversity per million T cells went down as age went up. This fall followed a roughly linear course with age.

This TCR derives from a man older than 75 in good health. The sequenced sample consisted of blood. This chain links TRBV5-1 with TRBJ2-1; 8 bases are a match to TRBD2. CDR3 coding DNA: TGCGCCAGCAGCTTGGACCGGGAGGGCCGCGATGAGCAGTTCTTC. Encoded protein: CASSLDREGRDEQFF.